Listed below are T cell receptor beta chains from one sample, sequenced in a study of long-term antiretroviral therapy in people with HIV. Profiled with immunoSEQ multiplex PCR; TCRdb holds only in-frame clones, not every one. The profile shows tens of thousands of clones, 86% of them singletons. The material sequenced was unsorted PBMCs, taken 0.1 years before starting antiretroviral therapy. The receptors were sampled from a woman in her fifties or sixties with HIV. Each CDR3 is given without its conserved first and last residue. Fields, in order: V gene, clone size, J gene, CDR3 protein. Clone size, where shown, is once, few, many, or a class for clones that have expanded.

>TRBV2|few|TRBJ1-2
ASGTVYGYT
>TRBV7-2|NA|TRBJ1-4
ASSLPGAREKLF
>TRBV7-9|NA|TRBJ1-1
ASSSGVRAANTEAF
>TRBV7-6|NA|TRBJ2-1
ASTRRRGSLGEQF
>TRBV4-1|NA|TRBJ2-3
ASSQDFGGAADTQY
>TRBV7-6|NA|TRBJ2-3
ASSLVGGADTQY
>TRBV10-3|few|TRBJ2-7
AIRTEGVAYEQY
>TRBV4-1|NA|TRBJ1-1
ASSPVREANTEAF
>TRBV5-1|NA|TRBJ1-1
ASSLWDSGGTEAF
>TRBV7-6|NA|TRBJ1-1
ASSLMSSRELTEAF
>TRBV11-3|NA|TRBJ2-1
ASSGFSYNEQF
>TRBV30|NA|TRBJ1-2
AWSSIGTDGYT
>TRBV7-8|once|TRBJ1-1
AILEQGALPEAF
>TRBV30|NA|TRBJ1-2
ADITPDREGYGYT
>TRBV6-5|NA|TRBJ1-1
ASSSTQGAF
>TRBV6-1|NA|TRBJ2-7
ASLGWGTGDEQY
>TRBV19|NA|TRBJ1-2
ASSSGSRDRVYGYT
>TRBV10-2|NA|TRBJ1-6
ASSESSHNSPLH
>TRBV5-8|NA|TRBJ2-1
ASSLILGRSSYNEQF
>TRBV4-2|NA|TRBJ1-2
ASSHESGSGYGYT